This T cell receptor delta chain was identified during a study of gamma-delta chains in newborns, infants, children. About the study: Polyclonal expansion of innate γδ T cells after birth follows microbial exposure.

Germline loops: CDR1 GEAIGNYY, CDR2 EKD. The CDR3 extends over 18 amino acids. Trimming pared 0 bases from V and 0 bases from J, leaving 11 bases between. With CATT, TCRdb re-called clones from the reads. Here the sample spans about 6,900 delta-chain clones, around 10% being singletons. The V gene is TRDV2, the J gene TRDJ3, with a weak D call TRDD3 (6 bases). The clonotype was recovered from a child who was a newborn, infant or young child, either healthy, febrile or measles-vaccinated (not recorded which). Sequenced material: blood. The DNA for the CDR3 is TGTGCCTGTGACACCTGGGGGGCAAGCTCCTGGGACACCCGACAGATGTTTTTC. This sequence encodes CACDTWGASSWDTRQMFF.